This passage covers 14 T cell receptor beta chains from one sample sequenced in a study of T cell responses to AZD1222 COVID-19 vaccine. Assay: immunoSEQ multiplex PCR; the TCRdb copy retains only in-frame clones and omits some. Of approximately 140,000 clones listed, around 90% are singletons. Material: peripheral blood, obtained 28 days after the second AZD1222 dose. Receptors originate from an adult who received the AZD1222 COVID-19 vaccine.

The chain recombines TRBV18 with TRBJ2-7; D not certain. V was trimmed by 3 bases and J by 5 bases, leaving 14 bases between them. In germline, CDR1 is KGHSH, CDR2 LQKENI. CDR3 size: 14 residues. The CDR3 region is CASSPSLEPNEQYF. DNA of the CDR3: TGTGCCAGCTCACCTTCTCTAGAGCCCAACGAGCAGTACTTC.

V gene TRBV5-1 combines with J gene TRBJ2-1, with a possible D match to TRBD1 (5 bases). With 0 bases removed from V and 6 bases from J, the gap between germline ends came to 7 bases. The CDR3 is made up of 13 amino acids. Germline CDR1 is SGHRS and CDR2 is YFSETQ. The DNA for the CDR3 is TGCGCCAGCAGCTTGGGGGGCCGCAATGAGCAGTTCTTC. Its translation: CASSLGGRNEQFF. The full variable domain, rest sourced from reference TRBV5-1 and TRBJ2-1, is KAGVTQTPRYLIKTRGQQVTLSCSPISGHRSVSWYQQTPGQGLQFLFEYFSETQRNKGNFPGRFSGRQFSNSRSEMNVSTLELGDSALYLCASSLGGRNEQFFGPGTRLTVL.

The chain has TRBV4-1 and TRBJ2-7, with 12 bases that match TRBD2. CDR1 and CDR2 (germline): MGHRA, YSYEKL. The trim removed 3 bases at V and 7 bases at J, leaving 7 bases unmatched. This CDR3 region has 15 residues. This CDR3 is CASSHATSGRREQYF. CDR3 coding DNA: TGCGCCAGCAGCCACGCTACTAGCGGGAGGAGAGAGCAGTACTTC.

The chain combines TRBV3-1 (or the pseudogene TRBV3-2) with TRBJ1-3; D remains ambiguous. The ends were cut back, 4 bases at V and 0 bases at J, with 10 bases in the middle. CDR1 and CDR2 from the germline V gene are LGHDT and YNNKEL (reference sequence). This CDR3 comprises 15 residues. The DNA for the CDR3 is TGTGCCAGCAGCCCCCACCTGGCCTCTGGAAACACCATATATTTT. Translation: CASSPHLASGNTIYF.

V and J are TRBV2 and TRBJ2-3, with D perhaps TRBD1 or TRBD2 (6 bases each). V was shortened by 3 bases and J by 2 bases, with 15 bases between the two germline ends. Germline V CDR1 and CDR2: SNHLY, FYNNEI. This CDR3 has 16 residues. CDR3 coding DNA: TGTGCCAGCAGTGAGTGGGGGGCCCCTAACACAGATACGCAGTATTTT. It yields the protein CASSEWGAPNTDTQYF.

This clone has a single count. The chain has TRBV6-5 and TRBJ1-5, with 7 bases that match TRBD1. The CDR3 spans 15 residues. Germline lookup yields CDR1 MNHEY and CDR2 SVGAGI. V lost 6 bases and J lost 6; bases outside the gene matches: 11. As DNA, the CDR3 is TGTGCCAGCAGCCCAGACAGGGTGGACGGTCAGCCCCAGCATTTT. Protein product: CASSPDRVDGQPQHF.

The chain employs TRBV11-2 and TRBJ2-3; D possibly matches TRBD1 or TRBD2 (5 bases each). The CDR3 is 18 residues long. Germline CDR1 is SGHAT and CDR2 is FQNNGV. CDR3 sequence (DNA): TGTGTGAGCAGCTTAAGGTGGGGGAGTAGGGCTAGCACAGATACGCAGTATTTT. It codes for CVSSLRWGSRASTDTQYF.

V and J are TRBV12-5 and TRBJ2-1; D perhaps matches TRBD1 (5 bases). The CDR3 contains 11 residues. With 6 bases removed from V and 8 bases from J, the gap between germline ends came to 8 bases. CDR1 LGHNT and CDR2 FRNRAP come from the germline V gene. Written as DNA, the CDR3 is TGTGCTAGTGGCTTAGGGGATGAGCAGTTCTTC. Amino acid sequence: CASGLGDEQFF.

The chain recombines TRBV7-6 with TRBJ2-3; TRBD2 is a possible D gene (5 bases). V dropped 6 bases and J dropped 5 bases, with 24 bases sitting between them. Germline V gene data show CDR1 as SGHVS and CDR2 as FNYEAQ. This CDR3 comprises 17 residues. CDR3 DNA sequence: TGTGCCAGCAGATACCCCTTCAGCGGACTCCGGGGAGATACGCAGTATTTT. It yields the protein CASRYPFSGLRGDTQYF.

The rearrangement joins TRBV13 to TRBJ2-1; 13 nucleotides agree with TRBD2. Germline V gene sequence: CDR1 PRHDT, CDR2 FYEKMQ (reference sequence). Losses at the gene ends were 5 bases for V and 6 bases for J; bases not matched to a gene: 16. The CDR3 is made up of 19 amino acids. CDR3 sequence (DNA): TGTGCCAGCAGCCTGCGGACTAGCGGGAGTATCAGAGGGATCAATGAGCAGTTCTTC. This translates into CASSLRTSGSIRGINEQFF.

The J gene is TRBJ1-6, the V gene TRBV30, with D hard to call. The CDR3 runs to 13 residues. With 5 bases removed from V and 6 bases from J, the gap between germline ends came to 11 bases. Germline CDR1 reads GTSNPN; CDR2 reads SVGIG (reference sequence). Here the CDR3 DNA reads TGTGCCTGGGGGCTCCAGAGTAATTCACCCCTCCACTTT. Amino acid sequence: CAWGLQSNSPLHF.

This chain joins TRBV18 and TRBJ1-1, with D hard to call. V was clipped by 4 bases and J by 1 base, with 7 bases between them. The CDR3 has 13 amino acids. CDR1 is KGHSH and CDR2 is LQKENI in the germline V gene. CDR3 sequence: CASSRNPNTEAFF. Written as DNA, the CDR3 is TGTGCCAGCTCACGGAACCCGAACACTGAAGCTTTCTTT.

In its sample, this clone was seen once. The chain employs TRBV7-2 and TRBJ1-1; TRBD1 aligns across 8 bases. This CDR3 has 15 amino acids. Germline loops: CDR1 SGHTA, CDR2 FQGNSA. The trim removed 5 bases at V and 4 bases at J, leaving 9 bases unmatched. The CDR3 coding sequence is TGTGCCAGCAGCCCCCACGGACAGGGAGTCACTGAAGCTTTCTTT. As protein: CASSPHGQGVTEAFF.

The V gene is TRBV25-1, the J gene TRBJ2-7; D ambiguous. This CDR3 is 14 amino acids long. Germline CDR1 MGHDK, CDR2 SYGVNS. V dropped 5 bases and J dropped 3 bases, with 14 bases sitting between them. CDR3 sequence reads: CASSSQRRFYEQYF. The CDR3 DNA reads TGTGCCAGCAGTTCGCAAAGGAGATTCTACGAGCAGTACTTC.